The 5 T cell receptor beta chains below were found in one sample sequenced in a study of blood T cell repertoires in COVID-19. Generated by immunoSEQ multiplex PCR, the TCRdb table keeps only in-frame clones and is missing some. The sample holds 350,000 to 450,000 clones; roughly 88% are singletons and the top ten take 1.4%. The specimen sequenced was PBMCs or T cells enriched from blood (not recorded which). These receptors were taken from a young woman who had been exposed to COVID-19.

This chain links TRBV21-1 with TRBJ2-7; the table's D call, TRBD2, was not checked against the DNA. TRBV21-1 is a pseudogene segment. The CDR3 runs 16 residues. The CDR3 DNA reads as TGTGCCAGCAGCCCCCCGGGAGCGGGCATCTCCTACGAGCAGTACTTC. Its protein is CASSPPGAGISYEQYF.

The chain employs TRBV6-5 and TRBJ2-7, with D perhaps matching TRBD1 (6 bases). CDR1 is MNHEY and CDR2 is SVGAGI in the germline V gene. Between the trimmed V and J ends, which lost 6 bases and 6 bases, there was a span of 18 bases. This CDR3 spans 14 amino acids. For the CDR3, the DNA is TGTGCCAGCAGACACCCGGACAGTGTTGGCGAGCAGTACTTC. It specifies CASRHPDSVGEQYF.

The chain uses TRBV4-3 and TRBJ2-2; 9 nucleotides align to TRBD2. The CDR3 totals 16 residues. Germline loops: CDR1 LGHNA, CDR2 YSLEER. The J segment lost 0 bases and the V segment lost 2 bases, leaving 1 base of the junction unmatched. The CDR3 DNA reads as TGCGCCAGCAGCCAACTAGCGGGGACGAACACCGGGGAGCTGTTTTTT. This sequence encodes CASSQLAGTNTGELFF.

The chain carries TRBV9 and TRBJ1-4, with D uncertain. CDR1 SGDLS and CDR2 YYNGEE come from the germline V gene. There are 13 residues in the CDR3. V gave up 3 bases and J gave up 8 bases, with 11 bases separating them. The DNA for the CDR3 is TGTGCCAGCAGCGGGCCTTATCAGGAAAAACTGTTTTTT. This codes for CASSGPYQEKLFF.

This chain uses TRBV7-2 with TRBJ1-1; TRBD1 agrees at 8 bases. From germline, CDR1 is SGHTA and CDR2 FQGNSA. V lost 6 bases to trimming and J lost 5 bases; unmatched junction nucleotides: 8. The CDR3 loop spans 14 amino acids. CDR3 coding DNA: TGTGCCAGCAGGGGGCAGGGGGCGAGTACTGAAGCTTTCTTT. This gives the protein CASRGQGASTEAFF.